This T cell receptor beta chain was retrieved from a study of glioma-infiltrating T cells after dendritic cell vaccination. Study context: Patients received autologous tumor lysate-pulsed dendritic cell vaccination between about 2003 and 2013.

This clone was seen a few times. Germline values: CDR1 SEHNR, CDR2 FQNEAQ (reference sequence). The CDR3 is made up of 14 amino acids. V was pared by 5 bases and J by 0 bases, with 11 bases between. Blood PBMC samples: pre-vaccination, two weeks post third vaccination, and at tumor progression. The PCR used 60 V beta and 13 J beta primers. Produced via immunoSEQ multiplex PCR; TCRdb's table is partial and in-frame only. Among roughly 96,000 clones listed, around three quarters were seen once. The sample consisted of blood, taken before dendritic cell vaccination. This TCR came from a human donor with glioblastoma. V usage is TRBV7-9 and J usage is TRBJ2-7; no reliable D call. CDR3 coding DNA: TGTGCCAGCAGCCTAGACGGGTACTCCTACGAGCAGTACTTC. Its protein is CASSLDGYSYEQYF.